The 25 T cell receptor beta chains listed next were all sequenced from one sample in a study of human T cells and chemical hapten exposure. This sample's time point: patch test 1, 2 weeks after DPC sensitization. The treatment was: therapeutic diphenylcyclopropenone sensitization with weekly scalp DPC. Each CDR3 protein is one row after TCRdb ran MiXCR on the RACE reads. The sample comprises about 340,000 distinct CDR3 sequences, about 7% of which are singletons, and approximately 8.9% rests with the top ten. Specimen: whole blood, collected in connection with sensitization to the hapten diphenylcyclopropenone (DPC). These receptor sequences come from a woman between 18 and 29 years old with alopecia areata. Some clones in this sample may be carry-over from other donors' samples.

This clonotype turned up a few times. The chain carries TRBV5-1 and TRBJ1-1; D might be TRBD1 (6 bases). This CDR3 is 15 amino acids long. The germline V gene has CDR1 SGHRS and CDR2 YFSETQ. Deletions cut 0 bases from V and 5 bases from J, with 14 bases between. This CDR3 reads CASSLGTATPTEAFF. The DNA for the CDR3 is TGCGCCAGCAGCTTGGGGACAGCAACACCTACTGAAGCTTTCTTT.

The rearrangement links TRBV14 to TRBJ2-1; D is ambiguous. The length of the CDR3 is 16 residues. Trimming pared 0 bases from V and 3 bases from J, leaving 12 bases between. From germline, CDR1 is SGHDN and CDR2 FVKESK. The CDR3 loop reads CASSQDPRNRYNEQFF. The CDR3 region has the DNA TGTGCCAGCAGCCAAGATCCCCGAAACCGCTACAATGAGCAGTTCTTC. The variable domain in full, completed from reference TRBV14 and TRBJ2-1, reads EAGVTQFPSHSVIEKGQTVTLRCDPISGHDNLYWYRRVMGKEIKFLLHFVKESKQDESGMPNNRFLAERTGGTYSTLKVQPAELEDSGVYFCASSQDPRNRYNEQFFGPGTRLTVL.

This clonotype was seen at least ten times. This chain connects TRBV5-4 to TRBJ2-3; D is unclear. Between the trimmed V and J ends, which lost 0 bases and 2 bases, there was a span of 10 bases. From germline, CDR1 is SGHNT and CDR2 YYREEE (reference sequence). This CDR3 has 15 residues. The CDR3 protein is CASSLAGSYTDTQYF. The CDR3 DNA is TGTGCCAGCAGCTTGGCGGGCTCCTACACAGATACGCAGTATTTT.

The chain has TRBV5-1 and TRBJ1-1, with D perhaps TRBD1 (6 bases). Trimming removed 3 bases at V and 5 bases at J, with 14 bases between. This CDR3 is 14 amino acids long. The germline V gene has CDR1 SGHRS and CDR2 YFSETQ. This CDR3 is CASSWGAAGTEAFF. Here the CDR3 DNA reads TGCGCCAGCAGCTGGGGGGCGGCAGGGACTGAAGCTTTCTTT.

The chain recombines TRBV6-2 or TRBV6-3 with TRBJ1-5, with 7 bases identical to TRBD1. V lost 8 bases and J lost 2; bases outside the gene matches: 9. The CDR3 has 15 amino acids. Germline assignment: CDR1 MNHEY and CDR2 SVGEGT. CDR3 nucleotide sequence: TGTGCCAGCCGGGTTTCAACAGGGGGCAATCAGCCCCAGCATTTT. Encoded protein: CASRVSTGGNQPQHF.

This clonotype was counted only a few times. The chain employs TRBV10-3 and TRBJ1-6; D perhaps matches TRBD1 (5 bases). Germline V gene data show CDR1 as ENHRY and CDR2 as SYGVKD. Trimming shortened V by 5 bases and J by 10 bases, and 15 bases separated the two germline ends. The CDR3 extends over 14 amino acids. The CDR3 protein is CAISLGQGESPLHF. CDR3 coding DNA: TGTGCCATCAGTCTGGGGCAGGGAGAGTCACCCCTCCACTTT.

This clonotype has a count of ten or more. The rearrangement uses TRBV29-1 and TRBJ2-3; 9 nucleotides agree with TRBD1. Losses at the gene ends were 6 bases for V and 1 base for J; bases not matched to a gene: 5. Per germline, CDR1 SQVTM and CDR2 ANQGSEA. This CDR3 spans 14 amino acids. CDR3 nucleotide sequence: TGCAGCGTCGCACAGGGGGCCCGCACAGATACGCAGTATTTT. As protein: CSVAQGARTDTQYF.

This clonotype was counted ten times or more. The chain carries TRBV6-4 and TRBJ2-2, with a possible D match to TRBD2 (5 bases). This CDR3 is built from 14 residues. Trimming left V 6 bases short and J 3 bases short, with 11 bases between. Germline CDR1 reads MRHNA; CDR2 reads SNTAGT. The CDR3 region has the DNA TGTGCCAGCAGAAGCGGTCGGGACACCGGGGAGCTGTTTTTT. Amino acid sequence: CASRSGRDTGELFF.

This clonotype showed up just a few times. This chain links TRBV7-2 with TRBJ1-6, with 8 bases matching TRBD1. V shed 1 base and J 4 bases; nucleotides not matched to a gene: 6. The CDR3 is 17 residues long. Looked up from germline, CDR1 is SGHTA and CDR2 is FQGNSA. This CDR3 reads CASSLVQGAGYNSPLHF. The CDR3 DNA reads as TGTGCCAGCAGCTTAGTTCAGGGGGCCGGATATAATTCACCCCTCCACTTT.

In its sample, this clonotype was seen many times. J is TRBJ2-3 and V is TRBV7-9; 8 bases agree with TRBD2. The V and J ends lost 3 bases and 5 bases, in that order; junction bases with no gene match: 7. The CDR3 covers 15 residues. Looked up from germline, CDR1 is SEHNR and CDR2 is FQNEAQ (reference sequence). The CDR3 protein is CASSLRTSIQDTQYF. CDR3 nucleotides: TGTGCCAGCAGCTTGAGGACTAGCATCCAAGATACGCAGTATTTT.

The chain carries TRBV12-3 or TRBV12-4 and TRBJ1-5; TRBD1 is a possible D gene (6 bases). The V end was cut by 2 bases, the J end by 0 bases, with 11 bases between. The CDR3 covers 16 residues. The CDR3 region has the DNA TGTGCCAGCAGTTTATGGGGGGCTTATAGCAATCAGCCCCAGCATTTT. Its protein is CASSLWGAYSNQPQHF.

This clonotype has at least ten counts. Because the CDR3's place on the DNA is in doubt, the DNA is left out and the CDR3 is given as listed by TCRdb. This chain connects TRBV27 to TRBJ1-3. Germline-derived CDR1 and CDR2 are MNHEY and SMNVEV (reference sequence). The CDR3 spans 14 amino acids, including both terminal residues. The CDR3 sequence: CASSSSRSGNTIYF.

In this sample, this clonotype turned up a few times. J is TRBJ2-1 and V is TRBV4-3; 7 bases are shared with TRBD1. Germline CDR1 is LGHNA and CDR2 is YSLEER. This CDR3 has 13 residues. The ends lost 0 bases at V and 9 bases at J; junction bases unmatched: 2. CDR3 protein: CASSQEKGAEQFF. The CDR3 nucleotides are TGCGCCAGCAGCCAAGAAAAGGGGGCTGAGCAGTTCTTC.

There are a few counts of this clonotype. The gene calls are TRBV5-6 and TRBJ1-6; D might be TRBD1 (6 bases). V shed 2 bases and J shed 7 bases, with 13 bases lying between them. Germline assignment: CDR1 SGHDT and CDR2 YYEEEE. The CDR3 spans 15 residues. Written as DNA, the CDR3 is TGTGCCAGCAGCTTACTGGACAGCCGGAATTCACCCCTCCACTTT. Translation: CASSLLDSRNSPLHF.

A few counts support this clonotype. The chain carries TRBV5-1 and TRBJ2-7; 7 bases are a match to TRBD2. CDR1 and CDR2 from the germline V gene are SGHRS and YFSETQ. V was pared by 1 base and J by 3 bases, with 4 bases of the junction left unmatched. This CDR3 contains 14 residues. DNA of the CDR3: TGCGCCAGCAGCTTGTCTCGGACTAGCTACGAGCAGTACTTC. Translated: CASSLSRTSYEQYF. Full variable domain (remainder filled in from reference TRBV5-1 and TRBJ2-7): KAGVTQTPRYLIKTRGQQVTLSCSPISGHRSVSWYQQTPGQGLQFLFEYFSETQRNKGNFPGRFSGRQFSNSRSEMNVSTLELGDSALYLCASSLSRTSYEQYFGPGTRLTVT.

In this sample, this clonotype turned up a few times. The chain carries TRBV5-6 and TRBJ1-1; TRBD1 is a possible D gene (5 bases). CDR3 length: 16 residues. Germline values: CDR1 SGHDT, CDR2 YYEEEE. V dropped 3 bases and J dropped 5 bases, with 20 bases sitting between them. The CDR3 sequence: CASSSLNVWGRTEAFF. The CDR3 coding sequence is TGTGCCAGCAGCTCTTTAAACGTCTGGGGGAGGACTGAAGCTTTCTTT.

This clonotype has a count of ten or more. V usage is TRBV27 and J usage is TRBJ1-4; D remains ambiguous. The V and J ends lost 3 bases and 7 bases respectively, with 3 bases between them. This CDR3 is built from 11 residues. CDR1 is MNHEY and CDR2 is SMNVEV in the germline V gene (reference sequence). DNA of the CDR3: TGTGCCAGCAGTTTTGGTGAAAAACTGTTTTTT. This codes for CASSFGEKLFF.

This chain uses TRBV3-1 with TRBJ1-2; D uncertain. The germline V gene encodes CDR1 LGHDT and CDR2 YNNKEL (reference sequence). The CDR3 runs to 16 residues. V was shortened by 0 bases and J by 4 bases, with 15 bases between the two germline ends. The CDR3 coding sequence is TGTGCCAGCAGCCAAGAGCCCTTAAACCCGACCTATGGCTACACCTTC. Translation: CASSQEPLNPTYGYTF.

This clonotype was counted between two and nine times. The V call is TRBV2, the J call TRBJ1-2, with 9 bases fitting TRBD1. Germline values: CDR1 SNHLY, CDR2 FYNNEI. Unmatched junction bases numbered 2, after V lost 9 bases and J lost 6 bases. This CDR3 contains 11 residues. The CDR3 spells CASGTGNGYTF. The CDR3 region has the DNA TGTGCCAGTGGGACAGGGAATGGCTACACCTTC.

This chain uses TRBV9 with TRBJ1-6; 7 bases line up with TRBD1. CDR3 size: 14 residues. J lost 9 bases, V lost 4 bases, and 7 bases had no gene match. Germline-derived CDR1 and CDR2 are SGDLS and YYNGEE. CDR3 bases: TGTGCCAGCAGCTCCCGACAGGGTCCTTCACCCCTCCACTTT. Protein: CASSSRQGPSPLHF.

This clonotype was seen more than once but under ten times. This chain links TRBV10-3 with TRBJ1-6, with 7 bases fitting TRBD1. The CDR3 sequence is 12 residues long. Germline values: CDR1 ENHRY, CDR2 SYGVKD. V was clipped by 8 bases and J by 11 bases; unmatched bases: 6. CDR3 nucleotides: TGTGCCATCGCCTCAGGGGGGGCACCCCTCCACTTT. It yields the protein CAIASGGAPLHF.

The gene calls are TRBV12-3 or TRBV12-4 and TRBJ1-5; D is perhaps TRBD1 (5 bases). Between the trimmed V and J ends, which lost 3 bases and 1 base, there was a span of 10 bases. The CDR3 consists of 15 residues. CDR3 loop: CASSLGTSSNQPQHF. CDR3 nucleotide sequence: TGTGCCAGCAGTTTGGGGACGTCGAGCAATCAGCCCCAGCATTTT.

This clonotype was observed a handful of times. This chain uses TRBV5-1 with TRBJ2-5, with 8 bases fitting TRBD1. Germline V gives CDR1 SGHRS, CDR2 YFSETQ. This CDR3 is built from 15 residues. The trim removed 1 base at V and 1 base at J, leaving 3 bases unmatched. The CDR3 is CASSLPQGAQETQYF. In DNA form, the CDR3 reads TGCGCCAGCAGCTTGCCGCAGGGGGCCCAAGAGACCCAGTACTTC.

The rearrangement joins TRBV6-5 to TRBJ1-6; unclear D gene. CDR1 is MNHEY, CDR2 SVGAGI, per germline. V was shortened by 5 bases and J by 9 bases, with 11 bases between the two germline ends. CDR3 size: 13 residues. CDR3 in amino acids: CASSLGGSSPLHF. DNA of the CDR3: TGTGCCAGCAGTCTAGGTGGTAGTTCACCCCTCCACTTT.

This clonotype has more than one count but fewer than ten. The CDR3 sequence is CASSAGGSYNSPLHF. The CDR3 region has the DNA TGTGCCAGCAGTGCAGGGGGGTCCTATAATTCACCCCTCCACTTT. The chain joins TRBV12-3 or TRBV12-4 to TRBJ1-6; 7 positions match TRBD1. The junction had 2 bases not matched to a gene; V was cut back by 5 bases and J by 1 base. The CDR3 totals 15 residues.